Presented here are 13 T cell receptor beta chains from one specimen sequenced in a study of tumor-infiltrating lymphocytes in primary liver carcinoma. Germline DNA was extracted too, while blood RNA derived from unsorted whole blood. With around 450 ng total RNA as template and a constant-region primer, TCR beta cDNA was made. Slightly modified ARM-PCR served as the procedure for the TCR beta libraries. These libraries came from three rounds of nested multiplex PCR. The first two PCR rounds, around 10 cycles each, used TRBV1-TRBV30 forward primers and a C-beta reverse primer. TCRdb recomputed calls from the multiplex PCR reads with MiXCR, one row per CDR3 protein. The data hold about 310,000 distinct CDR3 sequences, with over 55% observed a single time. The sample comprised peripheral blood. The origin of the receptors is a man aged 40-55 years with primary liver carcinoma and hepatitis B virus infection.

As for this clonotype: A much larger clone is a single base away; this may be a read error. The chain carries TRBV29-1 and TRBJ2-5, with 7 bases matching TRBD1. The V gene's germline CDR1 is SQVTM and CDR2 ANQGSEA. The CDR3 sequence is 12 residues long. V trimming: 6 bases; J trimming: 4 bases; junction bases outside the gene matches: 5. CDR3 amino acids: CSVQGVTETQYF. The CDR3 DNA reads as TGCAGCGTCCAGGGGGTCACAGAGACCCAGTACTTC.

A word on this clonotype: It is likely a read error, because the conserved phenylalanine at the end of the CDR3 is missing. The rearrangement links TRBV12-3 or TRBV12-4 to TRBJ1-5; 7 nucleotides align to TRBD1. Trimming cost V 5 bases and J 6 bases; bases outside gene matches: 10. This CDR3 is 15 amino acids long. CDR3 in amino acids: CASSPSPGGSQPQHL. The CDR3 DNA is TGTGCCAGCAGTCCCTCCCCAGGGGGTAGTCAGCCCCAGCATCTT.

This clonotype occurred once. Being one base from a much bigger clone, this may be a read error. The chain recombines TRBV5-4 with TRBJ2-1; 9 bases are shared with TRBD2. V lost 2 bases, J lost 5 bases, and 11 bases stayed unmatched. The CDR3 runs to 17 residues. Germline V gene data show CDR1 as SGHNT and CDR2 as YYREEE (reference sequence). CDR3 amino acids: CASSLSPSGKANNEQFF. The CDR3 nucleotides are TGTGCCAGCAGCTTATCCCCTAGCGGGAAAGCTAACAATGAGCAGTTCTTC.

This clonotype has ten or more counts. The rearrangement links TRBV6-5 to TRBJ1-1, with D possibly being TRBD1 (6 bases). The CDR3 consists of 14 residues. V gave up 2 bases and J gave up 4 bases, with 11 bases separating them. CDR1 is MNHEY and CDR2 is SVGAGI in the germline V gene. CDR3 nucleotide sequence: TGTGCCAGCAGTTACGTGGGGGGCGGCACTGAAGCTTTCTTT. It yields the protein CASSYVGGGTEAFF.

This clonotype was recorded only once. A read error may account for a junction end that differs from germline. The chain combines TRBV12-3 or TRBV12-4 with TRBJ1-1, with D perhaps matching TRBD1 (5 bases). The CDR3 extends over 13 amino acids. The CDR3 sequence: CASSPYRIAEAFF. The CDR3 nucleotides are TGTGCCAGTAGCCCATACAGGATCGCTGAAGCTTTTTTT.

On this clonotype: A much more abundant neighbour one base away suggests this may be a read error. The V call is TRBV12-3 or TRBV12-4, the J call TRBJ1-1, with D tentatively TRBD1 (5 bases). Trimming cost V 5 bases and J 1 base, with 11 bases left between them. The CDR3 runs to 14 residues. The CDR3 region has the DNA TGTGCCAGCAGTCCCCACGGACAGAACACTGAAGCTTTCTTT. Amino acid sequence: CASSPHGQNTEAFF.

V and J are TRBV14 and TRBJ2-1, with D possibly called TRBD1 or TRBD2 (6 bases each). The length of the CDR3 is 16 residues. Looked up from germline, CDR1 is SGHDN and CDR2 is FVKESK. Between the trimmed V and J ends, which lost 5 bases and 2 bases, there was a span of 16 bases. The CDR3, as DNA: TGTGCCAGCAGCGGGGGGCCAGCTCTAGCCTACAATGAGCAGTTCTTC. Translated, it gives CASSGGPALAYNEQFF.

Note on this clonotype: The junction departs from the called germline gene at one end, perhaps through a read error. The chain joins TRBV6-2 or TRBV6-3 to TRBJ1-5, with D hard to call. The CDR3 sequence is 12 residues long. The V gene's germline CDR1 is MNHEY and CDR2 SVGEGT. The CDR3 loop is CASRYSIQPQHF. The CDR3 DNA follows: TGTGCCAGCAGATACTCGATTCAGCCCCAGCACTTT.

To note about this clonotype: A much larger clonotype is one base distant, so this may be a read error. The chain employs TRBV6-1 and TRBJ2-7, with 9 bases aligning to TRBD1. CDR1 and CDR2 (germline): MNHNS, SASEGT. The J segment lost 6 bases and the V segment lost 7 bases, leaving 13 bases of the junction unmatched. This CDR3 contains 15 residues. This chain's CDR3 is CASIRRDRVDSEQYF. CDR3 nucleotides: TGTGCCAGCATTCGAAGGGACAGGGTGGATTCCGAGCAGTACTTC.

In the case of this clonotype: A much larger clone differs from this one at a single base, so this may be a read error. This chain connects TRBV6-2 or TRBV6-3 to TRBJ2-1, with a possible D match to TRBD2 (5 bases). Germline values: CDR1 MNHEY, CDR2 SVGEGT. V was clipped by 6 bases and J by 9 bases, with 12 bases between them. This CDR3 is built from 12 residues. CDR3 in DNA: TGTGCCAGCAGCCCGAGGGCCCCTGAGCAGTTCTTC. Translation gives CASSPRAPEQFF.

The rearrangement links TRBV6-5 to TRBJ1-2; D unclear. V lost 2 bases, J lost 1 base, and 11 bases lay in between. This CDR3 contains 15 residues. Germline values: CDR1 MNHEY, CDR2 SVGAGI. CDR3 in DNA: TGTGCCAGCAGTTACAAAGTGGGCGGTAACTATGGCTACACCTTC. Translating it yields CASSYKVGGNYGYTF.

This clonotype was picked up one time. At one end the junction does not follow the germline gene, possibly because of a read error. V and J are TRBV12-3 or TRBV12-4 and TRBJ1-1; D not certain. There are 10 residues in the CDR3. The DNA of the CDR3 is TGTGCCAGCAGTGTCCTCATGGTAGAGTTT. This translates into CASSVLMVEF.

As regards this clonotype: Sequence at one end of the junction differs from germline and may be a read error. The rearrangement joins TRBV7-9 to TRBJ2-3; 7 bases line up with TRBD1. Germline lookup yields CDR1 SEHNR and CDR2 FQNEAQ (reference sequence). The CDR3 extends over 15 amino acids. The CDR3 DNA sequence: TGTGCCAGCAGCAGAACAGGGGCAAGCACAGATATGCAGTATTTT. Its protein product is CASSRTGASTDMQYF. Full variable domain (missing parts from reference TRBV7-9 and TRBJ2-3): DTGVSQNPRHKITKRGQNVTFRCDPISEHNRLYWYRQTLGQGPEFLTYFQNEAQLEKSRLLSDRFSAERPKGSFSTLEIQRTEQGDSAMYLCASSRTGASTDMQYFGPGTRLTVL.